This TCR beta chain was identified in a study of OX40 agonist ivuxolimab in advanced cancers. Study at large: Ivuxolimab, which is an agonistic anti-OX40 (CD134) antibody, was administered to the patients. Antecedent anti-PD-1, anti-PD-L1 or anti-CTLA-4 therapy was permissible, with under 50% having received some. Patients receiving dose escalation had hepatocellular carcinoma, melanoma, renal cell or head and neck cancer.

The V segment lost 7 bases and the J segment 0 bases; nucleotides outside the gene matches: 7. The length of the CDR3 is 15 residues. Looked up from germline, CDR1 is MDHEN and CDR2 is SYDVKM. Concerning this clone: Antigen specificity is unknown.

Using immunoSEQ multiplex PCR, the repertoire was profiled, and TCRdb retains in-frame clones only, with some absent. The repertoire consists of around 70,000 clones, with about 82% occurring once and the leading ten covering 11%. Notes on the study in general: Averaged across samples, CD8+ T cells carried more expanded clones than CD4+ did.

This receptor was identified in an adult with an advanced solid tumor such as melanoma, head and neck, liver or kidney cancer. The rearrangement links TRBV28 to TRBJ2-3, with TRBD1 identical over 7 bases. Sequencing used CD4+ or CD8+ T cells sorted from blood, obtained in a trial of the OX40 agonist ivuxolimab. As DNA, the CDR3 is TGTGCCAGCAACCGACGGACAGGAAGCACAGATACGCAGTATTTT. Protein product: CASNRRTGSTDTQYF.